This is a list of T cell receptor beta chains from one sample in a study of blood T cell repertoires in COVID-19. Sequencing used immunoSEQ multiplex PCR; TCRdb keeps in-frame clones, though not all of them. The sample holds about 170,000 clones; approximately 86% are singletons and the top ten take around 8.9%. Input material: peripheral blood. Receptors were obtained from a woman aged 80 or over with COVID-19, enrolled during active disease. CDR3s include the opening cysteine and the closing phenylalanine or tryptophan. The D gene is left open where the match is weak. The size of a clone is reported for some rows only, either as once, few or many, or as a class for expanded clones.

DNA	CDR3	J	D	V	size
TGTGCCAGCAGCTTAGATGGGGCCGAGTTTGAAGCTTTCTTT	CASSLDGAEFEAFF	TRBJ1-1	-	TRBV11-3	-
TGCAGCGTTGGGGCGGGGCAAGGGACTGAAGCTTTCTTT	CSVGAGQGTEAFF	TRBJ1-1	-	TRBV29-1	-
TGTGCCAGCAGCCGCACGTGGCAGGGCTATGGCTACACCTTC	CASSRTWQGYGYTF	TRBJ1-2	-	TRBV28	-
TGTGCCAGCAGCTTAAGGGGGGGACCGAAAACAGGGCAGCCCCAGCATTTT	CASSLRGGPKTGQPQHF	TRBJ1-5	-	TRBV7-3	-
TGTGCCAGCAGTTCACCCCTCTCGGGGGGCACCTACAATGAGCAGTTCTTC	CASSSPLSGGTYNEQFF	TRBJ2-1	-	TRBV27	-
TGTGCCAGCAGCGTAGGGGCTGGCCTATCACCCTACGAGCAGTACTTC	CASSVGAGLSPYEQYF	TRBJ2-7	-	TRBV9	once
TGCGCCAGCAGCTTGGCCACTAGCGGTGCCTACGAGCAGTACTTC	CASSLATSGAYEQYF	TRBJ2-7	TRBD2	TRBV5-1	once
TGTGCCAGCAGCTTTAGTAGTGGAGCTTTCTTT	CASSFSSGAFF	TRBJ1-1	-	TRBV11-2	-
TGTGCCAGCAGATCGTGGGGCGGGAGCACCGGGGAGCTGTTTTTT	CASRSWGGSTGELFF	TRBJ2-2	TRBD2	TRBV28	-
TGTGCCAGCAGCTTAGGACAGGGGTCCCTCTCTGGAAACACCATATATTTT	CASSLGQGSLSGNTIYF	TRBJ1-3	TRBD1	TRBV7-6	-
TGTGCCAGCAGCCAATACAGGGGTTTAGCATTGAACACTGAAGCTTTCTTT	CASSQYRGLALNTEAFF	TRBJ1-1	TRBD1	TRBV14	-
TGTGCCAGCAGCCCACAGGGGGCTCAGGGCTATGGCTACACCTTC	CASSPQGAQGYGYTF	TRBJ1-2	TRBD1	TRBV9	-
TGTGCCAGTAGTGAGGGTTTTCAAGGCTACACCTTC	CASSEGFQGYTF	TRBJ1-2	-	TRBV19	-
TGTGCCAGCAGTTCCGGTCTTAAAGCGGATACGCAGTATTTT	CASSSGLKADTQYF	TRBJ2-3	-	TRBV6-5	-
TGTGCCAGCAGCTTAGGGACAGGGTCATTCGAAAAACTGTTTTTT	CASSLGTGSFEKLFF	TRBJ1-4	TRBD1	TRBV7-9	-
TGTGCCAGCTCACGGGTCCCGGGACAGGGGATGGGGACTGAAGCTTTCTTT	CASSRVPGQGMGTEAFF	TRBJ1-1	TRBD1	TRBV18	-
TGTGCCAGCTCACCACAAAGGGGGGAGACCCAGTACTTC	CASSPQRGETQYF	TRBJ2-5	-	TRBV18	-
TGTGCCAGCAGCGCTAGGGGAGGACAGGGGAATGAAAAACTGTTTTTT	CASSARGGQGNEKLFF	TRBJ1-4	TRBD1	TRBV9	-
TGTGCCAGCAGCGTAGGGCTTGCACCCAGCGATGAGCAGTTCTTC	CASSVGLAPSDEQFF	TRBJ2-1	-	TRBV9	-
TGTGCCAGCAGCCCCTCCGGGATAGCGGGGTATAATAAGCAGTTCTTC	CASSPSGIAGYNKQFF	TRBJ2-1	-	TRBV12-1	once
TGTGCCAGCAGTCTCCCCTCCCGGGGTACCTCTGGAAACACCATATATTTT	CASSLPSRGTSGNTIYF	TRBJ1-3	-	TRBV28	-
TGTGCCAGCTCACCCGAGGAGGGGCCATACAATGAGCAGTTCTTC	CASSPEEGPYNEQFF	TRBJ2-1	-	TRBV18	-
TGTGCCAGCAGCGAGAGGGGGGGAAACAATGAGCAGTTCTTC	CASSERGGNNEQFF	TRBJ2-1	-	TRBV7-9	-
TGTGCCAGCAGCCCCCCCGGGACTAGAGTCACCGGGGAGCTGTTTTTT	CASSPPGTRVTGELFF	TRBJ2-2	TRBD2	TRBV7-3	-
TGCGCCAGCAGTCATCCCCCGGGACAGGGCTACGAGCAGTACTTC	CASSHPPGQGYEQYF	TRBJ2-7	TRBD1	TRBV23-1	-
TGCGCCAGCAGCTTTGGACAGGGCAACAATGAGCAGTTCTTC	CASSFGQGNNEQFF	TRBJ2-1	TRBD1	TRBV5-1	few
TGTGCCAGCAGCTTGTCGGGGGGCCTTAGCACAGATACGCAGTATTTT	CASSLSGGLSTDTQYF	TRBJ2-3	-	TRBV5-6	-
TGTGCCATCAGTGATGGCCTAGCGGGAGAAGAGACCCAGTACTTC	CAISDGLAGEETQYF	TRBJ2-5	TRBD2	TRBV10-3	once
TGTGCCAGCAGTTCCGACAGGGCCTTTAATGAAAAACTGTTTTTT	CASSSDRAFNEKLFF	TRBJ1-4	TRBD1	TRBV6-5	-
TGTGCCAGCTCACCCCAGGGGGCCTACGAGCAGTACTTC	CASSPQGAYEQYF	TRBJ2-7	TRBD1	TRBV18	-
TGTGCCAGCAGCCCCTTTGGCCTAGCGGGAGTTCGGAACGAGCAGTACTTC	CASSPFGLAGVRNEQYF	TRBJ2-7	TRBD2	TRBV7-2	-
TGCGCCAGCAGCCCTCGACTAGGAAGTTACAATGAGCAGTTCTTC	CASSPRLGSYNEQFF	TRBJ2-1	-	TRBV4-1	-
TGTGCCAGCAGCCGCCCAACAGGGGAAACTATCTATGGCTACACCTTC	CASSRPTGETIYGYTF	TRBJ1-2	TRBD1	TRBV5-4	once
TGTGCCAGTAGTGTTGACAGAAACACCGGGGAGCTGTTTTTT	CASSVDRNTGELFF	TRBJ2-2	-	TRBV19	-
TGTGCCAGCAGTAATATGGAGACCCAGTACTTC	CASSNMETQYF	TRBJ2-5	-	TRBV27	-
TGTGCCAGCAGCCTCACCCAGGGCTACGAGCAGTACTTC	CASSLTQGYEQYF	TRBJ2-7	-	TRBV11-2	-
TGTGCCAGTAGTCCGCGGTTGGGGCAGCTGAACACTGAAGCTTTCTTT	CASSPRLGQLNTEAFF	TRBJ1-1	-	TRBV19	-
TGTGCCAGCAGCTTAGGCGGGTCGGGGAATGAGCAGTTCTTC	CASSLGGSGNEQFF	TRBJ2-1	-	TRBV11-3	-
TGTGCCAGCTCAGTAAAGGAGGGGACTGAAGCTTTCTTT	CASSVKEGTEAFF	TRBJ1-1	-	TRBV18	-
TGTGCCAGCAGTTACGGCGACAGTAATTCACCCCTCCACTTT	CASSYGDSNSPLHF	TRBJ1-6	-	TRBV6-6	few
TGTGCCAGCAGCTTAACCCGGTCGGCGGGGGGCTACACCTTC	CASSLTRSAGGYTF	TRBJ1-2	-	TRBV7-3	-
TGTGCCAGTAGCAGGGGCTATGGCTACACCTTC	CASSRGYGYTF	TRBJ1-2	-	TRBV19	-
TGTGCCAGCCGTCAACAGGAACTCTCTGGAAACACCATATATTTT	CASRQQELSGNTIYF	TRBJ1-3	-	TRBV19	once
TGTGCCAGCAGCCAAGATCCGTGGTCAGGGACTAACTATGGCTACACCTTC	CASSQDPWSGTNYGYTF	TRBJ1-2	-	TRBV14	-
TGTGCCAGCAGTTTGCAGGGCATGAACACTGAAGCTTTCTTT	CASSLQGMNTEAFF	TRBJ1-1	-	TRBV27	-
TGTGCCAGTAGTATTCCAGGGAACACCATATATTTT	CASSIPGNTIYF	TRBJ1-3	-	TRBV19	once
TGTGCCAGTAATGAAGGGGGCGGCAGAACTAATGAAAAACTGTTTTTT	CASNEGGGRTNEKLFF	TRBJ1-4	TRBD1	TRBV19	once
TGCGCCAGCAGCTTGAGCGGGGGTGGAAATGAAAAACTGTTTTTT	CASSLSGGGNEKLFF	TRBJ1-4	-	TRBV5-1	-
TGTGCCAGTAGTCAAAATCCGGTGTCTCAATCCTATGGCTACACCTTC	CASSQNPVSQSYGYTF	TRBJ1-2	-	TRBV19	-